The source of this T cell receptor beta chain is a study of tumor-infiltrating lymphocytes in primary liver carcinoma. Taking about 18-31 mg of unsorted bulk tissue, the authors co-extracted RNA and DNA. This clonotype has a handful of counts. What it recognizes is unknown. Given the absence of the conserved phenylalanine or tryptophan at the CDR3 end, a read error is likely. The DNA is omitted, as the CDR3 cannot be located on it reliably, and the CDR3 follows TCRdb's listing. Germline lookup yields CDR1 SGHNT and CDR2 YENEEA. The CDR3 adds up to 11 amino acids, both ends counted. Using a constant-region primer together with ProtoScript II reverse transcriptase, TCR beta cDNA was made from about 500 ng of total RNA. Three nested multiplex PCR rounds, a slightly modified ARM-PCR, produced the libraries for TCR beta. In the first two PCR rounds, TRBV1-TRBV30 forward primers were paired with a C-beta reverse primer, and each round lasted roughly 10 cycles. TCRdb re-called the multiplex PCR reads with MiXCR, one entry per CDR3 protein. Among approximately 30,000 distinct CDR3 sequences listed, roughly 78% were seen once.

Notes on the study in general: Appearing in all five tumor regions was true of only about 8-25% of top clones.

The receptor was isolated from a woman in her twenties or thirties with primary liver carcinoma and hepatitis B virus infection. The source material was liver tumor tissue from sampling region 3. Regarding subset: tumor region T3, left-lateral pole. The gene calls are TRBV11-3 and TRBJ2-7; the table calls TRBD2, which could not be checked here. The CDR3 reads CASSSASSLVY.